The rows below give T cell receptor beta chains drawn from one sample of a study of blood T cell repertoires in COVID-19. Repertoires were generated with immunoSEQ multiplex PCR, while TCRdb's copy carries only in-frame clones and drops some. Altogether some 120,000 clones are present, approximately 80% being singletons, with the ten largest covering 25%. The specimen sequenced was peripheral blood. These receptors were taken from a human donor in a cohort sampled during active COVID-19. Both conserved end residues are part of each CDR3. The order of the fields is D gene, V gene, J gene, clone size, CDR3 DNA, CDR3 protein. D genes are given only for firm matches. A row's size may be missing; if present it is once, few, many or a size class.

D: NA
V: TRBV7-9
J: TRBJ1-2
size: NA
DNA: TGTGCCAGCAGCTTGAAGCCCCTACTTTATGGCTACACCTTC
CDR3: CASSLKPLLYGYTF

D: TRBD2
V: TRBV6-1
J: TRBJ2-4
size: NA
DNA: TGTGCCAGCAGTGAAGGGTCTAGCGGGATTCTAATAGCCAAAAACATTCAGTACTTC
CDR3: CASSEGSSGILIAKNIQYF

D: NA
V: TRBV28
J: TRBJ1-2
size: once
DNA: TGTGCCAGCAGTTTAGTGGAGGCTAACTATGGCTACACCTTC
CDR3: CASSLVEANYGYTF

D: TRBD1
V: TRBV28
J: TRBJ1-2
size: NA
DNA: TGTGCCAGCAGTTTATTGGAGCAGGGGGCCACTCGTGGCTACACCTTC
CDR3: CASSLLEQGATRGYTF

D: NA
V: TRBV11-3
J: TRBJ2-1
size: NA
DNA: TGTGCCAGCAGCTTAGTCGGACACCACAATGAGCAGTTCTTC
CDR3: CASSLVGHHNEQFF

D: NA
V: TRBV9
J: TRBJ1-2
size: NA
DNA: TGTGCCAGCAGCGTAGGGGCCGGCTATGGCTACACCTTC
CDR3: CASSVGAGYGYTF

D: NA
V: TRBV25-1
J: TRBJ2-1
size: NA
DNA: TGTGCCAGCAGTGACTCTGAGCGGAATGAGCAGTTCTTC
CDR3: CASSDSERNEQFF

D: NA
V: TRBV7-9
J: TRBJ2-3
size: NA
DNA: TGTGCCAGCAGCTCTACGACCGGGGATACGCAGTATTTT
CDR3: CASSSTTGDTQYF

D: NA
V: TRBV7-8
J: TRBJ2-5
size: NA
DNA: TGTGCCAGCAGCCCAGTGCCTGAGGTAAAGACCCAGTACTTC
CDR3: CASSPVPEVKTQYF

D: NA
V: TRBV6-6
J: TRBJ1-4
size: NA
DNA: TGTGCCAGCAGTTACGCGGGTGAACGTGAAAAACTGTTTTTT
CDR3: CASSYAGEREKLFF

D: NA
V: TRBV2
J: TRBJ2-7
size: NA
DNA: TGTGCCAGCACCACCCACCCTCTAAGCTCCTACGAGCAGTACTTC
CDR3: CASTTHPLSSYEQYF

D: NA
V: TRBV19
J: TRBJ1-5
size: NA
DNA: TGTGCCAGTAGTATAGTGGGGGCAGGGAATCATCAGCCCCAGCATTTT
CDR3: CASSIVGAGNHQPQHF

D: NA
V: TRBV6-2/TRBV6-3
J: TRBJ2-7
size: NA
DNA: TGTGCCAGCAGTCTGGACACGGCATTTCAGTACTTC
CDR3: CASSLDTAFQYF

D: TRBD1
V: TRBV30
J: TRBJ2-2
size: NA
DNA: TGTGCCTGGAGTCGGGACAGGGGAACCGGGGAGCTGTTTTTT
CDR3: CAWSRDRGTGELFF

D: TRBD1
V: TRBV5-6
J: TRBJ1-2
size: NA
DNA: TGTGCCAGCAGCTTGGGGCGGGACAGACTAGATGGCTACACCTTC
CDR3: CASSLGRDRLDGYTF

D: NA
V: TRBV7-9
J: TRBJ1-6
size: once
DNA: TGTGCCAGCAGCCGTACAGGGAACTCACCCCTCCACTTT
CDR3: CASSRTGNSPLHF

D: NA
V: TRBV7-2
J: TRBJ2-3
size: NA
DNA: TGTGCCAGCAGCCGCTTTTGGGTGCGGGGTAGCACAGATACGCAGTATTTT
CDR3: CASSRFWVRGSTDTQYF

D: NA
V: TRBV7-2
J: TRBJ2-5
size: NA
DNA: TGTGCCAGCGCTCCCTTTACAGGGTACCAAGAGACCCAGTACTTC
CDR3: CASAPFTGYQETQYF

D: NA
V: TRBV12-3/TRBV12-4
J: TRBJ1-1
size: NA
DNA: TGTGCCAGCAGTCGGGACACCCATGGTGCTTTCTTT
CDR3: CASSRDTHGAFF

D: TRBD1
V: TRBV18
J: TRBJ1-5
size: NA
DNA: TGTGCCAGCTCATCCTTACAGGGGGCCGGCAATCAGCCCCAGCATTTT
CDR3: CASSSLQGAGNQPQHF

D: NA
V: TRBV27
J: TRBJ2-7
size: NA
DNA: TGTGCCAGCAGTTTAAAGCGTTCAACCTACGAGCAGTACTTC
CDR3: CASSLKRSTYEQYF

D: TRBD1
V: TRBV7-6
J: TRBJ1-2
size: NA
DNA: TGTGCCAGCAGCCTACTCCCGGGACAGAACTATGGCTACACCTTC
CDR3: CASSLLPGQNYGYTF

D: NA
V: TRBV19
J: TRBJ1-1
size: few
DNA: TGTGCCAGTAGTATTCCCGGGGAGGCTGAAGCTTTCTTT
CDR3: CASSIPGEAEAFF

D: TRBD2
V: TRBV19
J: TRBJ2-2
size: few
DNA: TGTGCCAGTAGTAAAGTTTCGGGGGGGGACAACACCGGGGAGCTGTTTTTT
CDR3: CASSKVSGGDNTGELFF

D: NA
V: TRBV27
J: TRBJ2-5
size: few
DNA: TGTGCCAGCAGTGCCCTAGGGGGGGAGGAGGAGACCCAGTACTTC
CDR3: CASSALGGEEETQYF

D: TRBD1
V: TRBV18
J: TRBJ2-6
size: few
DNA: TGTGCCAGCTCACCGGACAGGCTTCCTGGGGCCAACGTCCTGACTTTC
CDR3: CASSPDRLPGANVLTF

D: NA
V: TRBV25-1
J: TRBJ2-1
size: NA
DNA: TGTGCCAGCAGTAGAATAACGGGGGATGAGCAGTTCTTC
CDR3: CASSRITGDEQFF

D: TRBD1
V: TRBV20-1
J: TRBJ1-2
size: NA
DNA: TGCAGTGCTAGTAACCCAGGGGGGAACTATGGCTACACCTTC
CDR3: CSASNPGGNYGYTF